Given below is one T cell receptor beta chain in context. No antigen is known for it. An end of the junction does not agree with germline; a read error may underlie this. This specimen comes from a study of tumor and adjacent non-tumor tissue in lung cancer. Study-level results: TCR diversity was significantly greater in tumor than normal lung tissue. Patients with more diverse tumor TCRs had worse survival.

CDR1 and CDR2 (germline): SGHAT, FQNNGV. The CDR3 extends over 17 amino acids. This sample's RNA came from whole unsorted tissue. Distant lung tissue was collected more than 3 cm away from the tumor edge. A modified ARM-PCR protocol with three rounds of nested PCR amplified TCRbeta. One entry per CDR3 protein results from TCRdb running MiXCR on the multiplex PCR reads. This table holds more than 75,000 distinct CDR3 sequences, 80% found once. Specimen: distant non-tumor lung tissue. J is TRBJ2-1 and V is TRBV11-2; possible D gene TRBD1, 5 bases. This clonotype originated in a man aged 60 to 69 with small cell lung cancer. Here the CDR3 DNA reads TGTGCCAACAGCTTACTGACAGCCCAGAGCTCCTATAATGAGCAGTTCTTC. Amino acid sequence: CANSLLTAQSSYNEQFF.